This section outlines one T cell receptor beta chain sequence together with its context. One end of the junction fails to match germline, which may point to a read error. The data originate from a study of shared clonotypes between healthy human individuals. Clones were read by immunoSEQ multiplex PCR, and TCRdb kept only the in-frame ones, dropping some. The data contain under 350,000 clones, around nine tenths of them singletons. The CDR3 loop spans 16 amino acids. This chain links TRBV5-7 with TRBJ2-7, with 11 nucleotides matching TRBD2. TRBV5-7 is marked as an open reading frame, function uncertain. The TCR was taken from a man in his late teens or twenties in good health. The sequenced sample consisted of memory CD8+ T cells sorted from blood. The subset denotes: CD45RO+ cells pooled with CCR7-negative TemRA cells. The CDR3 DNA reads as TGCGCCAGCAGCCAGGGACTAGCGGTAAGCTCCTACGAGCAGTACTTC. Residues: CASSQGLAVSSYEQYF.